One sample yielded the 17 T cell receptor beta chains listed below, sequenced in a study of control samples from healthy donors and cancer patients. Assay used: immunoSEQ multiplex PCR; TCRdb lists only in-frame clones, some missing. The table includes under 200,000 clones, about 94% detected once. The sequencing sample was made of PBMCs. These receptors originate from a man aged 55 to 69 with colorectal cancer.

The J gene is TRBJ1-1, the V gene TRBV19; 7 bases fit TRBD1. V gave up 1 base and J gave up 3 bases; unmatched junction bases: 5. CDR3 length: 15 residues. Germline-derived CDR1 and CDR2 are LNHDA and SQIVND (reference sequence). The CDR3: CASSIVGRGDTEAFF. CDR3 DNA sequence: TGTGCCAGTAGTATAGTCGGCAGGGGGGACACTGAAGCTTTCTTT. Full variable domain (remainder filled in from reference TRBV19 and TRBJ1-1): DGGITQSPKYLFRKEGQNVTLSCEQNLNHDAMYWYRQDPGQGLRLIYYSQIVNDFQKGDIAEGYSVSREKKESFPLTVTSAQKNPTAFYLCASSIVGRGDTEAFFGQGTRLTVV.

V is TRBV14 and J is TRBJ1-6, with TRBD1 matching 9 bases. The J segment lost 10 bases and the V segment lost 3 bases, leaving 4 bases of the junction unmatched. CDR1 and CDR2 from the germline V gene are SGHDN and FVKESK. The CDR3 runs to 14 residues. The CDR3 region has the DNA TGTGCCAGCAGCCAGGGACAGGGCGGCTCACCCCTCCACTTT. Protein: CASSQGQGGSPLHF.

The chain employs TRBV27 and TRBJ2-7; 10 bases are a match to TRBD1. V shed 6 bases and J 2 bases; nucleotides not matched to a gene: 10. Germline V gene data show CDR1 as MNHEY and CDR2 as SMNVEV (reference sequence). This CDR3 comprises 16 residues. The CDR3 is CASSPGGGQGTYEQYF. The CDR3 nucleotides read TGTGCCAGCAGCCCCGGGGGGGGACAGGGGACCTACGAGCAGTACTTC.

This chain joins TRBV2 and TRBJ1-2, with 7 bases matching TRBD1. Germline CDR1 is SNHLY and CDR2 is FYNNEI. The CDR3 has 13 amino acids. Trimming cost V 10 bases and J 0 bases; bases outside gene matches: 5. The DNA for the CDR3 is TGTGCCACCGGGACAGACACTAACTATGGCTACACCTTC. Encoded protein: CATGTDTNYGYTF.

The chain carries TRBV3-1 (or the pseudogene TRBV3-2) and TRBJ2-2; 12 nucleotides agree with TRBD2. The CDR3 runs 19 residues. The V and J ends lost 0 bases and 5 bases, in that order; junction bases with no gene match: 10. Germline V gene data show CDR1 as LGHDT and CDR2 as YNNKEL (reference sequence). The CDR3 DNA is TGTGCCAGCAGCCAAGAATCGGGGACTAGCGGGTTTTCTACCGGGGAGCTGTTTTTT. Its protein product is CASSQESGTSGFSTGELFF.

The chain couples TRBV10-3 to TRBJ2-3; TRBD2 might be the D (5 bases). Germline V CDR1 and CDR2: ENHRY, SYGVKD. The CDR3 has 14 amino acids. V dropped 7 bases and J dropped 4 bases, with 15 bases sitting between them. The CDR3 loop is CAITASPYADTQYF. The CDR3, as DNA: TGTGCCATCACCGCTAGCCCTTACGCAGATACGCAGTATTTT.

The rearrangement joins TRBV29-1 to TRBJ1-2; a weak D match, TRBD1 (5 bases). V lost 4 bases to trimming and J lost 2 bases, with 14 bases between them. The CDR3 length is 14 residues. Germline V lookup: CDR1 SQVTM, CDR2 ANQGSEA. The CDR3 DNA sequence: TGCAGCGTTGGGGAGGGGAGTATCAACTATGGCTACACCTTC. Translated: CSVGEGSINYGYTF.

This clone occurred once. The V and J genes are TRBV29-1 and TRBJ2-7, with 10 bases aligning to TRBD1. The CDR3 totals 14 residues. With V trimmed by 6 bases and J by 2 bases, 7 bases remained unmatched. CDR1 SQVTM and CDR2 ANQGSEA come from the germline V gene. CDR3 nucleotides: TGCAGCGTGGGTCCCGGGACAGGGGCCTACGAGCAGTACTTC. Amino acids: CSVGPGTGAYEQYF.

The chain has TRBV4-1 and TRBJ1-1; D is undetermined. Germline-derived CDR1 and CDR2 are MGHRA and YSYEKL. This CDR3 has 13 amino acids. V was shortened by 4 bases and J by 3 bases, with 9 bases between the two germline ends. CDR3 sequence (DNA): TGCGCCAGCAGCCTTACAGAGTACACTGAAGCTTTCTTT. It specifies CASSLTEYTEAFF.

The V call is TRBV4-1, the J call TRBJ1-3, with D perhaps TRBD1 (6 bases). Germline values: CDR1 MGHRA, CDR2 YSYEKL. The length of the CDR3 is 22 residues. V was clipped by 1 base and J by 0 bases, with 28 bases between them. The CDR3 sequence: CASSQAPFQGTLGPSSGNTIYF. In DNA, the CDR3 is TGCGCCAGCAGCCAAGCCCCTTTCCAGGGGACGCTGGGCCCGAGCTCTGGAAACACCATATATTTT.

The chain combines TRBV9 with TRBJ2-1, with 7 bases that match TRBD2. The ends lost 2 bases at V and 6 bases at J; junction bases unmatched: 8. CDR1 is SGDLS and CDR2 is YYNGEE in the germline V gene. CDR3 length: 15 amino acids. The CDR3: CASSVGGARSNEQFF. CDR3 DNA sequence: TGTGCCAGCAGCGTGGGAGGGGCCCGGAGCAATGAGCAGTTCTTC.

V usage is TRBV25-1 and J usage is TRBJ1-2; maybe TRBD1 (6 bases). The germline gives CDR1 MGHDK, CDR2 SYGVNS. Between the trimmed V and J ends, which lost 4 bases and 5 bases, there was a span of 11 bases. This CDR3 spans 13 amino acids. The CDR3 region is CASSGRGRYGYTF. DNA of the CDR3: TGTGCCAGCAGTGGCAGGGGAAGATATGGCTACACCTTC.

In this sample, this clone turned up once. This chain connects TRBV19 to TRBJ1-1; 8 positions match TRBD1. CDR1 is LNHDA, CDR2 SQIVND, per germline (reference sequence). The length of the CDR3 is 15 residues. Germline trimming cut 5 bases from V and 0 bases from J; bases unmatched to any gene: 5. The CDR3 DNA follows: TGTGCCAGTAGTCGGACAGGGTATATGAACACTGAAGCTTTCTTT. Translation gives CASSRTGYMNTEAFF. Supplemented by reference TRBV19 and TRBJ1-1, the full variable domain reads DGGITQSPKYLFRKEGQNVTLSCEQNLNHDAMYWYRQDPGQGLRLIYYSQIVNDFQKGDIAEGYSVSREKKESFPLTVTSAQKNPTAFYLCASSRTGYMNTEAFFGQGTRLTVV.

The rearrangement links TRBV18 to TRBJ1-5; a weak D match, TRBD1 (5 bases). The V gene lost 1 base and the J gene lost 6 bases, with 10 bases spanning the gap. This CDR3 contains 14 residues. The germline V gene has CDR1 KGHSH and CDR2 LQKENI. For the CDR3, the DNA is TGTGCCAGCTCACCACGAGGGGATATTCAGCCCCAGCATTTT. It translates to CASSPRGDIQPQHF.

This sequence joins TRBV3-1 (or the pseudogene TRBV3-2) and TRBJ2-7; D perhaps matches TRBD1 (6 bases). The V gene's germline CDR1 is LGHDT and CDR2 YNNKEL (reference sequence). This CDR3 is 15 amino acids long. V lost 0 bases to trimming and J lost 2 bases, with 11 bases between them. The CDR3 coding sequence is TGTGCCAGCAGCCAAGATTACAGGGACGCCTACGAGCAGTACTTC. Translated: CASSQDYRDAYEQYF.

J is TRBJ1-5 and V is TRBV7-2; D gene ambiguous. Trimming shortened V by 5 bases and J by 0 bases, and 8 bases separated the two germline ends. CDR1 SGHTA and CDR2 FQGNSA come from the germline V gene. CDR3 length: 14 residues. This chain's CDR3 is CASSPGDSNQPQHF. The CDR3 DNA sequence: TGTGCCAGCAGCCCCGGGGATAGCAATCAGCCCCAGCATTTT.

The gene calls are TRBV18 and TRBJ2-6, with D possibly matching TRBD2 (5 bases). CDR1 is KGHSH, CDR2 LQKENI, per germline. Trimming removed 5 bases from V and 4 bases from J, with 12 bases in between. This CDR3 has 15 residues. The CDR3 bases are TGTGCCAGCTCAGAATCTAGCCCCGGGGCCAACGTCCTGACTTTC. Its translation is CASSESSPGANVLTF.